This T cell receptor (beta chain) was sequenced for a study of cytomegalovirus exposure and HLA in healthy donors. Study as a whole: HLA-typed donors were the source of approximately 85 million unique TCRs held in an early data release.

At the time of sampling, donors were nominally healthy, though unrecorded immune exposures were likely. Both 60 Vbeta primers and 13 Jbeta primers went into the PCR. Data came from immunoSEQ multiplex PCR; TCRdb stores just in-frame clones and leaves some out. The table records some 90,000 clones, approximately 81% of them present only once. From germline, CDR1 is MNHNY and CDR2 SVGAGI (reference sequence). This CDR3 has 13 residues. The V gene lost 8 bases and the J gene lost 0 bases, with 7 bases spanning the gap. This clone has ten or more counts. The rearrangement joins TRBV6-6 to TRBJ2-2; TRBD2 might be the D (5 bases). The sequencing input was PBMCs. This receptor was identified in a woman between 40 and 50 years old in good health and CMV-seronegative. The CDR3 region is CASLAANTGELFF. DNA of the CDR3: TGTGCCAGCCTAGCAGCGAACACCGGGGAGCTGTTTTTT.